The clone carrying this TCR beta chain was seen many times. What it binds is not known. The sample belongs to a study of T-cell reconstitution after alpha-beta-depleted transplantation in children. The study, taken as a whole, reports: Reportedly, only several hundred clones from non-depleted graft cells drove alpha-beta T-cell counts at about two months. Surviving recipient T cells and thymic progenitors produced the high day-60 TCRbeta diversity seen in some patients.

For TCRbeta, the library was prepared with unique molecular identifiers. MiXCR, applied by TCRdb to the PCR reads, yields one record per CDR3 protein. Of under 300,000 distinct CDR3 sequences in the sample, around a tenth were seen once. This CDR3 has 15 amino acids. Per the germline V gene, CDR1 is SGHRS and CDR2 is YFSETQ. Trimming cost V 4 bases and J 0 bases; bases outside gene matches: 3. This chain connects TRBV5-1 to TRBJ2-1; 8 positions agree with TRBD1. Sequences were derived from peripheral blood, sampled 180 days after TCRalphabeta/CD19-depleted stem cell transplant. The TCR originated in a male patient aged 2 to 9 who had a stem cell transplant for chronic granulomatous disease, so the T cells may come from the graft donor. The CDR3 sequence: CASSHGTGSYNEQFF. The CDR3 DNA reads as TGCGCCAGCAGCCATGGGACAGGCTCCTACAATGAGCAGTTCTTC. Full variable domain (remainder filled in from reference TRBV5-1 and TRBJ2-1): KAGVTQTPRYLIKTRGQQVTLSCSPISGHRSVSWYQQTPGQGLQFLFEYFSETQRNKGNFPGRFSGRQFSNSRSEMNVSTLELGDSALYLCASSHGTGSYNEQFFGPGTRLTVL.